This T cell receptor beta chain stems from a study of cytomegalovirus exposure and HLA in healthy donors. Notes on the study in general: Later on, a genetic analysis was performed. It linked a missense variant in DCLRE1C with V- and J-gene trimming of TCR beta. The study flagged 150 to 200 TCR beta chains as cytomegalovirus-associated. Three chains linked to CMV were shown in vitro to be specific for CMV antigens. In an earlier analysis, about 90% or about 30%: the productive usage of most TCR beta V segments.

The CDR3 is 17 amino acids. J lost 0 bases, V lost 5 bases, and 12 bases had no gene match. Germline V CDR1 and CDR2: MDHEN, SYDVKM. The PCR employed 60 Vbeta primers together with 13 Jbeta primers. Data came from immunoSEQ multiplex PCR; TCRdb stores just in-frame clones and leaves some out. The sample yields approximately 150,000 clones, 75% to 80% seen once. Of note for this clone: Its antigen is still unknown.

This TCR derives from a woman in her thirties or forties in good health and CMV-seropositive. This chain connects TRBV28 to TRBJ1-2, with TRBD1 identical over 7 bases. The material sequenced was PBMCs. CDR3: CASSRTRQGMANYGYTF. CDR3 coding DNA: TGTGCCAGCAGTCGGACTCGACAGGGTATGGCTAACTATGGCTACACCTTC.